Listed below are T cell receptor beta chains from one sample, sequenced in a study of siplizumab effects on memory and regulatory T cells. TCRdb's table, derived via immunoSEQ multiplex PCR, lists solely in-frame clones and lacks some. The table records about 100,000 clones, roughly 90% of them present only once. Sequencing input: CD4+ T cells sorted from blood. The receptors shown here come from a human donor in good health. The CDR3 runs from the conserved cysteine through the conserved F or W. D genes are given only for firm matches. Expanded clones get a size class; other rows say once, few or many, or leave the size out.

v_call	clone_size	d_call	j_call	cdr3_nt	cdr3_aa
TRBV2	-	-	TRBJ2-7	TGTGCCAGCTCTGGTGCCGACCCGCAGTACTTC	CASSGADPQYF
TRBV2	-	-	TRBJ2-2	TGTGCCAGCAGTGTAACTATAGGGGGACTGAACACCGGGGAGCTGTTTTTT	CASSVTIGGLNTGELFF
TRBV6-6	-	-	TRBJ1-4	TGTGCCAGCAGTTACTCGAGTGAAAAACTGTTTTTT	CASSYSSEKLFF
TRBV2	-	TRBD1	TRBJ2-5	TGTGCCAGCAGTGGGGACAGGGGGCGCGGGGAGACCCAGTACTTC	CASSGDRGRGETQYF
TRBV7-7	-	-	TRBJ2-2	TGTGCCAGCAGCTTCCGTGGCGGGGCAAACACCGGGGAGCTGTTTTTT	CASSFRGGANTGELFF
TRBV10-3	-	-	TRBJ1-3	TGTGCCATCAGCCTTTCCTCTGGAAACACCATATATTTT	CAISLSSGNTIYF
TRBV6-1	-	-	TRBJ2-7	TGTGCCAGCAGTGAAGCGCGGGAGCAGTACTTC	CASSEAREQYF
TRBV7-9	-	-	TRBJ2-7	TGTGCCAGCGGCGACACTTACGTTGGTTACGAGCAGTACTTC	CASGDTYVGYEQYF
TRBV5-1	-	-	TRBJ2-2	TGCGCCAGCACGCAGACAGGGAGGGACACCGGGGAGCTGTTTTTT	CASTQTGRDTGELFF
TRBV5-1	-	-	TRBJ1-1	TGCGCCAGCAGCTTGCGACAAGGGCCCGAAGCTTTCTTT	CASSLRQGPEAFF
TRBV27	-	-	TRBJ2-3	TGTGCCAGCAGTTCGGGCTTGGGTAGCACAGATACGCAGTATTTT	CASSSGLGSTDTQYF
TRBV28	once	TRBD2	TRBJ2-3	TGTGCCAGCAGTTTCTGGGGGAGGGCAGATACGCAGTATTTT	CASSFWGRADTQYF
TRBV30	-	-	TRBJ1-1	TGTGCCTGGAAGGGGACATATCAGAAAGAAGCTTTCTTT	CAWKGTYQKEAFF
TRBV19	once	-	TRBJ1-1	TGTGCCAGTAGTAAGGGGAGAAGTAGTGATGAAGCTTTCTTT	CASSKGRSSDEAFF
TRBV10-3	-	TRBD1	TRBJ1-2	TGTGCCATCAGTGCCCCGGAGACAGGGGTCTATGGCTACACCTTC	CAISAPETGVYGYTF
TRBV28	-	-	TRBJ1-5	TGTGCCAGCAGAGGCCCTTATAGCAATCAGCCCCAGCATTTT	CASRGPYSNQPQHF
TRBV27	few	-	TRBJ1-2	TGTGCCAGCAGTCAACAGGGTTTTGGCTATGGCTACACCTTC	CASSQQGFGYGYTF
TRBV27	-	-	TRBJ1-6	TGTGCCAGCACCTTGAGAGGGTCCGGTTCACCCCTCCACTTT	CASTLRGSGSPLHF
TRBV28	-	TRBD2	TRBJ2-1	TGTGCCAGCAGTTTGAGTTTAGCGGGAGGGCAGAATGAGCAGTTCTTC	CASSLSLAGGQNEQFF
TRBV27	-	TRBD2	TRBJ2-5	TGTGCCAGCAGTTTACTACAGCGGGGAGAGACCCAGTACTTC	CASSLLQRGETQYF
TRBV19	once	TRBD2	TRBJ2-1	TGTGCCAGTAGAATAAGGGGGCCCGGGACTAGCGACAACAATGAGCAGTTCTTC	CASRIRGPGTSDNNEQFF
TRBV13	-	TRBD2	TRBJ2-1	TGTGCCAGCAGCTTAGGATTAATTGGGCTAGCGGGCGGCAATGAGCAGTTCTTC	CASSLGLIGLAGGNEQFF
TRBV10-1	-	TRBD1	TRBJ1-1	TGCGCCAGCAGTGAAGGGGGCCTTAAGGACACTGAAGCTTTCTTT	CASSEGGLKDTEAFF
TRBV14	-	-	TRBJ1-1	TGTGCCAGCAGCCAAAATCTGGGGACGTGGGGCACTGAAGCTTTCTTT	CASSQNLGTWGTEAFF
TRBV28	few	TRBD2	TRBJ2-3	TGTGCCAGCAGTTCTACTAGCGGGAGGGCCCTTTATACGCAGTATTTT	CASSSTSGRALYTQYF
TRBV6-5	-	TRBD1	TRBJ2-5	TGTGCCAGCAGGCACCAGGGGGCCGGAGAGACCCAGTACTTC	CASRHQGAGETQYF
TRBV7-3	-	-	TRBJ2-2	TGTGCCAGCAGCCCGCTACGCACCGGGGAGCTGTTTTTT	CASSPLRTGELFF
TRBV4-2	-	-	TRBJ2-2	TGTGCCAGCAGCCCAGCGGAGAGGGGGGAGCTGTTTTTT	CASSPAERGELFF
TRBV5-1	-	TRBD2	TRBJ2-2	TGCGCCAGCAGCTTGGAGAGCGGGGCCAATACCGGGGAGCTGTTTTTT	CASSLESGANTGELFF
TRBV19	-	TRBD2	TRBJ2-1	TGTGCCACACTAGCGGGAGGCCGTCGGTACAATGAGCAGTTCTTC	CATLAGGRRYNEQFF
TRBV6-5	-	TRBD1	TRBJ2-2	TGTGCCAGCAGTCGACAGGGTGGGAACACCGGGGAGCTGTTTTTT	CASSRQGGNTGELFF
TRBV18	-	TRBD1	TRBJ1-4	TGTGCCAGCTCACGGAAAGACAGGGGAGCAACTAATGAAAAACTGTTTTTT	CASSRKDRGATNEKLFF
TRBV4-1	-	-	TRBJ1-5	TGCGCCAGCAGCCGGGACGGGAGAGGGGGGCCCCAGCATTTT	CASSRDGRGGPQHF
TRBV28	-	-	TRBJ1-1	TGTGCCAGCAGTTTATCACTAGTGGGGGGCACTGAAGCTTTCTTT	CASSLSLVGGTEAFF
TRBV19	-	TRBD2	TRBJ2-7	TGTGCCAGCCGGGGGGGACTAGCAGACTACGAGCAGTACTTC	CASRGGLADYEQYF
TRBV4-1	-	-	TRBJ1-1	TGCGCCAGCAGCCAAGGTGCCAGAGGGTTAGGCACTGAAGCTTTCTTT	CASSQGARGLGTEAFF
TRBV19	few	-	TRBJ2-1	TGTGCCAGTAGTATACAGGGGCCCTACAGCTCCTACAATGAGCAGTTCTTC	CASSIQGPYSSYNEQFF
TRBV6-1	-	-	TRBJ1-5	TGTGCCACCAAGGCGACGACCCATCAGCCCCAGCATTTT	CATKATTHQPQHF
TRBV5-4	-	-	TRBJ1-1	TGTGCCAGCAGCTTGCCCTATGGGGACACTGAAGCTTTCTTT	CASSLPYGDTEAFF
TRBV25-1	-	TRBD2	TRBJ2-1	TGTGCCAGCAGTCGCCGCCTGACTAGCGGGATGGGTGAGCAGTTCTTC	CASSRRLTSGMGEQFF
TRBV30	-	-	TRBJ2-7	TGTGCCTGGGCCATCGGAGGGATGGCCTACGAGCAGTACTTC	CAWAIGGMAYEQYF
TRBV28	-	-	TRBJ1-4	TGTGCCAGTCAGGGAGTGACTAATGAAAAACTGTTTTTT	CASQGVTNEKLFF
TRBV5-1	-	-	TRBJ1-3	TGCGCCAGCAGCACCGGCCCAGGGAACACCATATATTTT	CASSTGPGNTIYF
TRBV28	-	-	TRBJ1-1	TGTGCCAGCAGTTCTAGGTTGGTTGATCGTTGGGCTGAAGCTTTCTTT	CASSSRLVDRWAEAFF
TRBV5-8	-	-	TRBJ2-5	TGTGCCAGCAGCTTCGGCAGGGTCGGGGAGACCCAGTACTTC	CASSFGRVGETQYF
TRBV19	-	-	TRBJ2-3	TGTGCCAGTAGTATAGATAGATCTAGCACAGATACGCAGTATTTT	CASSIDRSSTDTQYF
TRBV5-1	-	-	TRBJ1-1	TGCGCCAGCAGCTCCCAAAGGCAGGGCAGGAACACTGAAGCTTTCTTT	CASSSQRQGRNTEAFF
TRBV9	-	TRBD1	TRBJ2-3	TGTGCCAGCAGCCTCGGGGGACAGGCCCTCACAGATACGCAGTATTTT	CASSLGGQALTDTQYF
TRBV5-6	-	-	TRBJ2-5	TGTGCCAGCAGCTACGGGACAACGGGGACCCAGTACTTC	CASSYGTTGTQYF
TRBV5-1	-	-	TRBJ2-5	TGCGCCAGCAGGTCCGGGACCGAAGAGACCCAGTACTTC	CASRSGTEETQYF
TRBV28	-	TRBD2	TRBJ2-1	TGTGCCAGCAGGGGAACCGGGACTAGCGTCTACAATGAGCAGTTCTTC	CASRGTGTSVYNEQFF
TRBV12-5	-	-	TRBJ1-1	TGTGCTAGTGGTTTGGACGGGAGGGAAGGGTTAAAGAACACTGAAGCTTTCTTT	CASGLDGREGLKNTEAFF
TRBV29-1	-	TRBD1	TRBJ2-5	TGCAGCGTTGTAGGACAGGAGGCTGTGGAGACCCAGTACTTC	CSVVGQEAVETQYF